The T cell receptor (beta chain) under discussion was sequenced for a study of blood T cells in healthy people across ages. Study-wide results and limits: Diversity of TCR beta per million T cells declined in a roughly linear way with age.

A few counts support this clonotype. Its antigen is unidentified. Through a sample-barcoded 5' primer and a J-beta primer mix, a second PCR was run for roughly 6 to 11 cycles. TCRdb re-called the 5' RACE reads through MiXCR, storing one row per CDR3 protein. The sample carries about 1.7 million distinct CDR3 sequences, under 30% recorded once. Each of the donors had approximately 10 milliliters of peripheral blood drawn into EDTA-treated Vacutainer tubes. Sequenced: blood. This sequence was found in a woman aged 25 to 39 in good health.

For the CDR3, the DNA is TGCAGCGTTGTTATAACCTCAGGGGGATCCAATCAGCCCCAGCATTTT. It translates to CSVVITSGGSNQPQHF. The chain couples TRBV29-1 to TRBJ1-5, with 7 bases aligning to TRBD1. The CDR3 spans 16 residues. Germline V lookup: CDR1 SQVTM, CDR2 ANQGSEA. The J segment lost 3 bases and the V segment lost 4 bases, leaving 12 bases of the junction unmatched.